The clone carrying this T cell receptor beta chain was detected a few times. Its antigen is currently unknown. The data were taken from a study of blood T cells in healthy people across ages. The authors ran a second PCR of about 6 to 11 cycles using a sample-barcoded 5' primer and a J-beta primer mix. Template switching added a 12-random-nucleotide identifier to every cDNA molecule. TCRdb re-analysed the 5' RACE reads in MiXCR, keeping a single row per CDR3 protein. Among about 1.8 million distinct CDR3 sequences, 40% to 55% were seen once, and the ten largest hold roughly 2%. Sample donors were healthy Caucasian individuals that came from Russia, aged roughly 6 to 95. The study's findings and limits: Diversity of TCR beta per million T cells declined in a roughly linear way with age.

Germline trimming cut 4 bases from V and 4 bases from J; bases unmatched to any gene: 10. The CDR3 covers 15 residues. Germline CDR1 and CDR2: SGHDT and YYEEEE. The sequenced sample consisted of blood. J is TRBJ2-7 and V is TRBV5-6, with 8 bases aligning to TRBD1. The receptor comes from a woman between 40 and 50 years old in good health. The CDR3 coding sequence is TGTGCCAGCAGCCCCTCCCGGGACAGGTTATACGAGCAGTACTTC. Its protein is CASSPSRDRLYEQYF.